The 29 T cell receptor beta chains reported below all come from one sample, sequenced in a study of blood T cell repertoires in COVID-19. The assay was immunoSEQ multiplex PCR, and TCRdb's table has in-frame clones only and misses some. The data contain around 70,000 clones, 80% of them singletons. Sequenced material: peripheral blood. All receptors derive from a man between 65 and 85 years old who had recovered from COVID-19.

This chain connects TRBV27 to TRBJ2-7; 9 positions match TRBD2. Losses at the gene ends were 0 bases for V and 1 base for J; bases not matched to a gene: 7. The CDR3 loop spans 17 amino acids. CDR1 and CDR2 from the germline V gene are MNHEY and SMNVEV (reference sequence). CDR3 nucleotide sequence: TGTGCCAGCAGTTTATCGATGGGACTAGCCAATTCCTACGAGCAGTACTTC. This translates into CASSLSMGLANSYEQYF.

The CDR3 DNA is TGTGCCAGCAGCTTTAAGCGGGACTACAATGAGCAGTTCTTC. Encoded protein: CASSFKRDYNEQFF. The rearrangement joins TRBV5-4 to TRBJ2-1, with 7 bases that match TRBD2. CDR1 and CDR2 (germline): SGHNT, YYREEE (reference sequence). The V and J ends lost 2 bases and 3 bases, in that order; junction bases with no gene match: 2. This CDR3 is built from 14 residues.

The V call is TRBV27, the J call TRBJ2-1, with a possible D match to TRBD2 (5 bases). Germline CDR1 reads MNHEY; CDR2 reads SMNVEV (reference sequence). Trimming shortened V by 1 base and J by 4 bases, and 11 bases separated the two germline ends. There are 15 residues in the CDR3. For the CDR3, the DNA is TGTGCCAGCAGTTTATGGGAGCGACGGTACAATGAGCAGTTCTTC. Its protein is CASSLWERRYNEQFF.

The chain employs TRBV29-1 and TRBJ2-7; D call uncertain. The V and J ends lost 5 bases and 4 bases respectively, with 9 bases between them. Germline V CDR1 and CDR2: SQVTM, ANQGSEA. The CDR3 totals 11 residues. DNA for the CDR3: TGCAGCGTTCGTTCAGGATACGAGCAGTACTTC. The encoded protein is CSVRSGYEQYF.

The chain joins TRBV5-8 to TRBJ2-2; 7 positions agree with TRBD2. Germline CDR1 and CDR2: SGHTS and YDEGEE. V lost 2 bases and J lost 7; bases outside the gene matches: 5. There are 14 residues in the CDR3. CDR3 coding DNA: TGTGCCAGCAGCTTAGGACTAGAGGTCGGGGAGCTGTTTTTT. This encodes CASSLGLEVGELFF.

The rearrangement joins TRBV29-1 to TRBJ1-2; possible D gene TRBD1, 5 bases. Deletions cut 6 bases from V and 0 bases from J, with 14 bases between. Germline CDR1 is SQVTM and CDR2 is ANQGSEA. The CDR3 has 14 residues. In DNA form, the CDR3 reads TGCAGCGTCGGCATGAGACAGACTAACTATGGCTACACCTTC. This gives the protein CSVGMRQTNYGYTF. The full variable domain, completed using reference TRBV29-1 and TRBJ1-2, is SAVISQKPSRDICQRGTSLTIQCQVDSQVTMMFWYRQQPGQSLTLIATANQGSEATYESGFVIDKFPISRPNLTFSTLTVSNMSPEDSSIYLCSVGMRQTNYGYTFGSGTRLTVV.

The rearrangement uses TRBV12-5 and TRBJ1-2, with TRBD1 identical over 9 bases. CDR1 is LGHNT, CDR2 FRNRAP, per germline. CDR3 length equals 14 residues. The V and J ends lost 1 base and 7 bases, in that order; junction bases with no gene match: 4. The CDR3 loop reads CASGLGDRASGYTF. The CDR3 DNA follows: TGTGCTAGTGGTTTGGGGGACAGGGCGTCTGGCTACACCTTC.

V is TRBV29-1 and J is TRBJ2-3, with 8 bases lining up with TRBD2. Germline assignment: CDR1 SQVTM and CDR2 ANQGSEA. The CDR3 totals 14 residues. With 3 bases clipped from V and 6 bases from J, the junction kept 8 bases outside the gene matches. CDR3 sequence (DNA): TGCAGCGTTGATTTGGCCGGGAGGGTTGATACGCAGTATTTT. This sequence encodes CSVDLAGRVDTQYF.

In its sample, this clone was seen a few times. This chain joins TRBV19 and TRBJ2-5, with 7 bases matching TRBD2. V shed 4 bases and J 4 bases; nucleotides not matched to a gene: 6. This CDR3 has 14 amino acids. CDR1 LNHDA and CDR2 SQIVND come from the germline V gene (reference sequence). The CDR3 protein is CASSTTGGIETQYF. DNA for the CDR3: TGTGCCAGTAGTACGACGGGGGGTATAGAGACCCAGTACTTC.

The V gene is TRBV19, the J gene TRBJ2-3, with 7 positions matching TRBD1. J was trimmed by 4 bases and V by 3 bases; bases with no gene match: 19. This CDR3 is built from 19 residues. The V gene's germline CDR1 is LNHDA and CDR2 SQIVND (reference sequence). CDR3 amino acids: CASSIWDSRLPAAADTQYF. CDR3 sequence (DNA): TGTGCCAGTAGTATTTGGGACAGTCGTCTACCGGCGGCCGCAGATACGCAGTATTTT. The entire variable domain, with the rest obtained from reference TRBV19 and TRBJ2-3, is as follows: DGGITQSPKYLFRKEGQNVTLSCEQNLNHDAMYWYRQDPGQGLRLIYYSQIVNDFQKGDIAEGYSVSREKKESFPLTVTSAQKNPTAFYLCASSIWDSRLPAAADTQYFGPGTRLTVL.

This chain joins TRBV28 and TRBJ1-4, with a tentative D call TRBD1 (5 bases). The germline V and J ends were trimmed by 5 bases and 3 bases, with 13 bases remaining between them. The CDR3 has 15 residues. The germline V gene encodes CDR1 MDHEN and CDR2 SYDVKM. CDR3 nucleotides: TGTGCCAGCAGTGTACCTGGGGCGGCTAATGAAAAACTGTTTTTT. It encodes CASSVPGAANEKLFF.

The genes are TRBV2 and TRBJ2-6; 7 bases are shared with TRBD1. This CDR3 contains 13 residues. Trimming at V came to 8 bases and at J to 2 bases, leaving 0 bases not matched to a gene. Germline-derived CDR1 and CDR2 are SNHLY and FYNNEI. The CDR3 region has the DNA TGTGCCAGCGGGACAGCTGGGGCCAACGTCCTGACTTTC. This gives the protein CASGTAGANVLTF. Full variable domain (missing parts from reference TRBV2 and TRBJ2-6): EPEVTQTPSHQVTQMGQEVILRCVPISNHLYFYWYRQILGQKVEFLVSFYNNEISEKSEIFDDQFSVERPDGSNFTLKIRSTKLEDSAMYFCASGTAGANVLTFGAGSRLTVL.

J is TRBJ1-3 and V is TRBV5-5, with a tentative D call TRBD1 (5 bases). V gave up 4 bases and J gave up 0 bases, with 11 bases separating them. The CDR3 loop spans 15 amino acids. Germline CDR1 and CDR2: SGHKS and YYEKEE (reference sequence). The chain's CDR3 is CASSLSGVSGNTIYF. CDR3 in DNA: TGTGCCAGCAGCCTTTCGGGGGTCTCTGGAAACACCATATATTTT.

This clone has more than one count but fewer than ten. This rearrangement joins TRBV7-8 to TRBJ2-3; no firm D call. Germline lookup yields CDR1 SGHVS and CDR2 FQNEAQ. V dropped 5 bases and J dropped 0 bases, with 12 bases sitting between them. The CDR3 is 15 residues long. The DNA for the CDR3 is TGTGCCAGCAGCCCATTTACCCAGAGCACAGATACGCAGTATTTT. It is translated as CASSPFTQSTDTQYF.

CDR3 residues: CASSLRDRNYEQYF. The CDR3, as DNA: TGTGCCAGCAGTCTACGGGACAGGAACTACGAGCAGTACTTC. This sequence joins TRBV27 and TRBJ2-7; 8 bases are a match to TRBD1. Germline V CDR1 and CDR2: MNHEY, SMNVEV (reference sequence). Losses at the gene ends were 5 bases for V and 3 bases for J; bases not matched to a gene: 6. The CDR3 contains 14 residues.

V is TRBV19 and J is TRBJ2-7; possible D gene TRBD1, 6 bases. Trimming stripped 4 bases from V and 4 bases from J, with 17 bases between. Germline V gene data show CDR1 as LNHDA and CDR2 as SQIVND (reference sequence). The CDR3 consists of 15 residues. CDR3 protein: CASSKGPGVSYEQYF. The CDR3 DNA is TGTGCCAGTAGTAAAGGGCCAGGGGTAAGTTACGAGCAGTACTTC. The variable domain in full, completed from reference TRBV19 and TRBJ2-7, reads DGGITQSPKYLFRKEGQNVTLSCEQNLNHDAMYWYRQDPGQGLRLIYYSQIVNDFQKGDIAEGYSVSREKKESFPLTVTSAQKNPTAFYLCASSKGPGVSYEQYFGPGTRLTVT.

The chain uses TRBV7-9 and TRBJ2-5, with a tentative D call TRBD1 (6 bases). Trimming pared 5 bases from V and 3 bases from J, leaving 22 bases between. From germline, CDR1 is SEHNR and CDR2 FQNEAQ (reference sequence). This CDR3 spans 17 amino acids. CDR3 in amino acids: CASSRGEGVSPEETQYF. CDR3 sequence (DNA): TGTGCCAGCAGCCGAGGAGAGGGGGTTTCCCCCGAAGAGACCCAGTACTTC.

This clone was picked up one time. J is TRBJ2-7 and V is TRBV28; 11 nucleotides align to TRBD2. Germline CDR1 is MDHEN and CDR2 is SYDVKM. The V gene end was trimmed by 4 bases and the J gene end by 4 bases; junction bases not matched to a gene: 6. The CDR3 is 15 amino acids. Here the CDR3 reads CASSSPSGRQYEQYF. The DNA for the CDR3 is TGTGCCAGCAGTTCCCCTAGCGGGAGGCAATACGAGCAGTACTTC.

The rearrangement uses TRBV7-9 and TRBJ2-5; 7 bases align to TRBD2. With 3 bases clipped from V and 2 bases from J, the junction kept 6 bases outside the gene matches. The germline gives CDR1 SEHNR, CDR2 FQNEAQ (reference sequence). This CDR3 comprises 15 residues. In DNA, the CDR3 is TGTGCCAGCAGCTTTGCAGCGGGGACGCAAGAGACCCAGTACTTC. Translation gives CASSFAAGTQETQYF. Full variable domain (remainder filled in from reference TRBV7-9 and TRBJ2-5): DTGVSQNPRHKITKRGQNVTFRCDPISEHNRLYWYRQTLGQGPEFLTYFQNEAQLEKSRLLSDRFSAERPKGSFSTLEIQRTEQGDSAMYLCASSFAAGTQETQYFGPGTRLLVL.

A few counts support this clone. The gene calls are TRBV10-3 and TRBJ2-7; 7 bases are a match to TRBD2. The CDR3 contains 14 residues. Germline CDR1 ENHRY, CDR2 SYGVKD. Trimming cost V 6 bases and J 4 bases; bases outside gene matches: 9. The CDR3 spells CAISPAGEGYEQYF. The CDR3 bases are TGTGCCATCAGCCCGGCGGGAGAGGGGTACGAGCAGTACTTC.

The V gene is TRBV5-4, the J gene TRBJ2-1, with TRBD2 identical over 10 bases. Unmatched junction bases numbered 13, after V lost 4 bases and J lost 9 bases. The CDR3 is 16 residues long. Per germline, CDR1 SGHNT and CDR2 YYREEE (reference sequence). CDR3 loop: CASSPMTSGWKGEQFF. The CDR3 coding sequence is TGTGCCAGCAGCCCAATGACTAGCGGGTGGAAGGGTGAGCAGTTCTTC. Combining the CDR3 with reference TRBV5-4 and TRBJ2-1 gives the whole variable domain ETGVTQSPTHLIKTRGQQVTLRCSSQSGHNTVSWYQQALGQGPQFIFQYYREEENGRGNFPPRFSGLQFPNYSSELNVNALELDDSALYLCASSPMTSGWKGEQFFGPGTRLTVL.

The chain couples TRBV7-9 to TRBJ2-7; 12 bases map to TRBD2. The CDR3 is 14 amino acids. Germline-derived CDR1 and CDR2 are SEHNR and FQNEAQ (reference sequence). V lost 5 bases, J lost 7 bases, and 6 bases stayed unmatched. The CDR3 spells CASSPSGRAEEQYF. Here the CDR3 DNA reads TGTGCCAGCAGCCCTAGCGGGAGGGCCGAAGAGCAGTACTTC.

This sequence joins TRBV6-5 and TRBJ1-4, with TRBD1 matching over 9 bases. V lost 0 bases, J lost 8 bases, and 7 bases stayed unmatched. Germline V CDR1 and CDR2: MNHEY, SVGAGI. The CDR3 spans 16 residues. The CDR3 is CASSYSSGQGNEKLFF. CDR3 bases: TGTGCCAGCAGTTACTCTTCGGGACAGGGAAACGAAAAACTGTTTTTT.

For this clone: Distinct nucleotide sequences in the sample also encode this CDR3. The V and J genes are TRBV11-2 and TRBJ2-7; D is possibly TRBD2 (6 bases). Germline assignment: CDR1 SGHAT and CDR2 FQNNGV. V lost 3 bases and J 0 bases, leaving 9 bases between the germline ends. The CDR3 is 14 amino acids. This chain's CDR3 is CASSLAGGSYEQYF. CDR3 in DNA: TGTGCCAGCAGCTTGGCCGGGGGCTCCTACGAGCAGTACTTC.

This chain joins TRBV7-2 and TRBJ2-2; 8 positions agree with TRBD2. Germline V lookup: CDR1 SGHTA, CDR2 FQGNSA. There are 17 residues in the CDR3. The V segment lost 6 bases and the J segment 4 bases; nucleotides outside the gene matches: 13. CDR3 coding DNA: TGTGCCAGCAGGTTGCCCTCGCGGGGGGTCGGCACCGGGGAGCTGTTTTTT. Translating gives CASRLPSRGVGTGELFF.

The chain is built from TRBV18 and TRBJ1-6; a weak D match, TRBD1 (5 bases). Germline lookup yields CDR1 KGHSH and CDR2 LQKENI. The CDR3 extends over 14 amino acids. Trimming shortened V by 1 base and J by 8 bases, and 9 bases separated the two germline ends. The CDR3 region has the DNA TGTGCCAGCTCACCACAGGGGATGGATTCACCCCTCCACTTT. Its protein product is CASSPQGMDSPLHF. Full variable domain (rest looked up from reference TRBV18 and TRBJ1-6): NAGVMQNPRHLVRRRGQEARLRCSPMKGHSHVYWYRQLPEEGLKFMVYLQKENIIDESGMPKERFSAEFPKEGPSILRIQQVVRGDSAAYFCASSPQGMDSPLHFGNGTRLTVT.

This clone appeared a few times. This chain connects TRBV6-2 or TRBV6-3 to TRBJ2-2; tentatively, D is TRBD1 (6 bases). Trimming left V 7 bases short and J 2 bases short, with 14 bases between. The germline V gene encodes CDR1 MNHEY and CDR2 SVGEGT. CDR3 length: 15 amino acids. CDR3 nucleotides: TGTGCCAGCATCCCTCAGGGGCATAACACCGGGGAGCTGTTTTTT. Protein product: CASIPQGHNTGELFF.

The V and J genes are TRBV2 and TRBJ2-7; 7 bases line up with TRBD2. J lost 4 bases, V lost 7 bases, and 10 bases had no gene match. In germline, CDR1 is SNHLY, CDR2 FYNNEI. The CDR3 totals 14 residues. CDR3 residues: CASTGTSSGYEQYF. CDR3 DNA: TGTGCCAGCACCGGGACCAGTAGCGGGTACGAGCAGTACTTC.

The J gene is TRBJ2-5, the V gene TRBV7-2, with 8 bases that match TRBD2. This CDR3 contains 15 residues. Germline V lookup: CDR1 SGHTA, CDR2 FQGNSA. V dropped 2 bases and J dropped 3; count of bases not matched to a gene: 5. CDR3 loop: CASSLMGRGEETQYF. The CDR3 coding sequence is TGTGCCAGCAGCTTAATGGGGCGGGGGGAAGAGACCCAGTACTTC.